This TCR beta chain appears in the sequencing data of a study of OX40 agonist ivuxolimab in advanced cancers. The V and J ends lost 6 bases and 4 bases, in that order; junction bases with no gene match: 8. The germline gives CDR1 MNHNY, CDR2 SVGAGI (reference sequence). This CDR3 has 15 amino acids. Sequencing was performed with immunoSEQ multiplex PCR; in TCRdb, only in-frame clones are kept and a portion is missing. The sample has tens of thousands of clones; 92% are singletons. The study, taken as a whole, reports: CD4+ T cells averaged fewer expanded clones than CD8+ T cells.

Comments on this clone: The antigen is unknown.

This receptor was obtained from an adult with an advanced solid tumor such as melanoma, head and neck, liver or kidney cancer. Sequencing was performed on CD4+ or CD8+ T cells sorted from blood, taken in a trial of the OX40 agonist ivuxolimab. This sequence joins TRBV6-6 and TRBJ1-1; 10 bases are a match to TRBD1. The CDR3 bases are TGTGCCAGCAGAGACAGGGGGCCGGGGACCACTGAAGCTTTCTTT. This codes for CASRDRGPGTTEAFF.